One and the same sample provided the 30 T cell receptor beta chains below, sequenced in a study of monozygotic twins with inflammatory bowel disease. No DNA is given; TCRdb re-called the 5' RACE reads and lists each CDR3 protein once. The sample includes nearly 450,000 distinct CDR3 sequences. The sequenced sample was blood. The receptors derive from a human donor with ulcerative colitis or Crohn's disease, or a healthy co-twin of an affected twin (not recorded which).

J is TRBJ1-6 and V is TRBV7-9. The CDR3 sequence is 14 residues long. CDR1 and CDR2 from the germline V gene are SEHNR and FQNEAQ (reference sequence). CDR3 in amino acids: CASSLEGRASPLHF. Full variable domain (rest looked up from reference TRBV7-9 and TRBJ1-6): DTGVSQNPRHKITKRGQNVTFRCDPISEHNRLYWYRQTLGQGPEFLTYFQNEAQLEKSRLLSDRFSAERPKGSFSTLEIQRTEQGDSAMYLCASSLEGRASPLHFGNGTRLTVT.

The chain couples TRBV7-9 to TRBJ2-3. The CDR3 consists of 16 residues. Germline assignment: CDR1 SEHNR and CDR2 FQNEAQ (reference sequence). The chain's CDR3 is CTSSLGQDGSTDTQYF.

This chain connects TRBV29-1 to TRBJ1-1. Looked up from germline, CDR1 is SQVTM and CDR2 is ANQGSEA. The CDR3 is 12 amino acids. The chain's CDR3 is CSVFDPNTEAFF. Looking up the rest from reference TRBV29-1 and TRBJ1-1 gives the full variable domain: SAVISQKPSRDICQRGTSLTIQCQVDSQVTMMFWYRQQPGQSLTLIATANQGSEATYESGFVIDKFPISRPNLTFSTLTVSNMSPEDSSIYLCSVFDPNTEAFFGQGTRLTVV.

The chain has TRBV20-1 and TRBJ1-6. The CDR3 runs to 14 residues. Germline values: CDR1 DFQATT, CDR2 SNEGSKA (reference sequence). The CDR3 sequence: CSARIGYYNSPLHF.

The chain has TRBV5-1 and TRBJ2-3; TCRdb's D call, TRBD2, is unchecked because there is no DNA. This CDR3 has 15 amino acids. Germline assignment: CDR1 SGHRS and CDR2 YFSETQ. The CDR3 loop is CASSPSLSSSGEVYF.

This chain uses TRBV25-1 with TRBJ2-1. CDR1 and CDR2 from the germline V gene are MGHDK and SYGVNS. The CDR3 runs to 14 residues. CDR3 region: CASSEVKDYNDQFF.

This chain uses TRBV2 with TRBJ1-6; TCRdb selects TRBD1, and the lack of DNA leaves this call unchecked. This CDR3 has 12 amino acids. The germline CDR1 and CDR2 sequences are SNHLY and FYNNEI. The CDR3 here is CASSADSPPLHF.

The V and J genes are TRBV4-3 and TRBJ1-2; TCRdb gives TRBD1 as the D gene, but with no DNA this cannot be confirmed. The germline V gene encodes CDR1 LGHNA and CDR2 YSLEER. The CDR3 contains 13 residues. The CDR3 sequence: CASSQGERGGYTF.

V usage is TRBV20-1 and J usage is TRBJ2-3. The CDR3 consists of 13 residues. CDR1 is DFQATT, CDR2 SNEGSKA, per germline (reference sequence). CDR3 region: CSARDLWADTQYF.

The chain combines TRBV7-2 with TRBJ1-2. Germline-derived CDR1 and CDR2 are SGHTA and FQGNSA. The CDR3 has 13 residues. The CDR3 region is CASSLGPLEGYTF.

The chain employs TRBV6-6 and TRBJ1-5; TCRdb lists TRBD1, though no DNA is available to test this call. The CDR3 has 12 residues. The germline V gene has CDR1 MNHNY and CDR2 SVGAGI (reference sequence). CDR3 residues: CASSYVPTDWHF.

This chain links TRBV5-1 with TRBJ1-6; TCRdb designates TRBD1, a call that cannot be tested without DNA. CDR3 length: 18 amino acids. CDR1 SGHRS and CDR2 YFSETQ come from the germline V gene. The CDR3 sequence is CASSLGQGAIITNSPLHF.

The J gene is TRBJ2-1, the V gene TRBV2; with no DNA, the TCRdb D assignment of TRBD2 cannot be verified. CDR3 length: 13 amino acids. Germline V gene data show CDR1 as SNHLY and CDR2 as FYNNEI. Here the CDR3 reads CASSTDSLNEQFF. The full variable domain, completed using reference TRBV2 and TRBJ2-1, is EPEVTQTPSHQVTQMGQEVILRCVPISNHLYFYWYRQILGQKVEFLVSFYNNEISEKSEIFDDQFSVERPDGSNFTLKIRSTKLEDSAMYFCASSTDSLNEQFFGPGTRLTVL.

Here the CDR3 reads CASSLTTRGPEAFF. This rearrangement joins TRBV7-2 to TRBJ1-1; TCRdb names TRBD1, which stays unverified in the absence of DNA. Germline V CDR1 and CDR2: SGHTA, FQGNSA. The CDR3 has 14 residues.

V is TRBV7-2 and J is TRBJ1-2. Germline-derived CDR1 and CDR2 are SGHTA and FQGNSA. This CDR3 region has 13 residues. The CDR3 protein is CASSLGTNYGYTF.

The CDR3 sequence is CASSLGLAGVTGELFF. The V call is TRBV5-1, the J call TRBJ2-2; without DNA, the TCRdb call of TRBD2 cannot be checked. The germline V gene encodes CDR1 SGHRS and CDR2 YFSETQ. The length of the CDR3 is 16 residues.

CDR3: CASSPLAGLNTEAFF. V usage is TRBV14 and J usage is TRBJ1-1. The CDR3 spans 15 residues. Germline V gene lookup returns CDR1 SGHDN and CDR2 FVKESK.

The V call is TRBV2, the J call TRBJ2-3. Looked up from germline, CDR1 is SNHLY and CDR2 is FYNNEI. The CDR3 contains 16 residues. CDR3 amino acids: CASSEARLSSTDTQYF.

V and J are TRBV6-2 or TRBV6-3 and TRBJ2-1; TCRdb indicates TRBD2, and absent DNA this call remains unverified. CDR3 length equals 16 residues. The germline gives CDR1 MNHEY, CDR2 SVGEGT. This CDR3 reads CASSYDVGEWRNEQFF.

The CDR3 region is CASSLRLESTQYF. The V gene is TRBV12-3 or TRBV12-4, the J gene TRBJ2-3. This CDR3 contains 13 residues.

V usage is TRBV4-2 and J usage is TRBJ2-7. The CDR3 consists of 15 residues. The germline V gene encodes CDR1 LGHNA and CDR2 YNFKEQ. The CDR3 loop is CASSQDLAGNYEQYF.

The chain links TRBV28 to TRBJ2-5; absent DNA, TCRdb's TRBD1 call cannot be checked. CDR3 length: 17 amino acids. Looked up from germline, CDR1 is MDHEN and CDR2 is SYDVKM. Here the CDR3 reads CASSLSGGTPDQETQYF. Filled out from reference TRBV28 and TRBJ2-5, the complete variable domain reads DVKVTQSSRYLVKRTGEKVFLECVQDMDHENMFWYRQDPGLGLRLIYFSYDVKMKEKGDIPEGYSVSREKKERFSLILESASTNQTSMYLCASSLSGGTPDQETQYFGPGTRLLVL.

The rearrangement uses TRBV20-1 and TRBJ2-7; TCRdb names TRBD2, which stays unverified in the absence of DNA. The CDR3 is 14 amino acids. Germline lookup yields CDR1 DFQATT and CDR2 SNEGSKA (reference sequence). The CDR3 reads CSARLAGTAYEQYF.

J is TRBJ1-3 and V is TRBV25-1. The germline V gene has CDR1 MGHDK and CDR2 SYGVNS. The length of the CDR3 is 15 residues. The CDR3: CASSDRITSGNTIYF.

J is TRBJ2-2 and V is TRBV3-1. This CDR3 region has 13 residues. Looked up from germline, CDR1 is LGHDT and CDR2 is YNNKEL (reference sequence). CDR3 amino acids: CASSQLTTGELFF.

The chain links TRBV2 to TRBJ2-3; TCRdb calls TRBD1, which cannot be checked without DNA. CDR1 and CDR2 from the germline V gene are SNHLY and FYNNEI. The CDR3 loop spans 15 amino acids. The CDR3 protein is CASSSLGQGADTQYF.

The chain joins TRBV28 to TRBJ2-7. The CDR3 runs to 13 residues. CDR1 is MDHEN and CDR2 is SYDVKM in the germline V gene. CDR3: CASRDRRTYEQYF.

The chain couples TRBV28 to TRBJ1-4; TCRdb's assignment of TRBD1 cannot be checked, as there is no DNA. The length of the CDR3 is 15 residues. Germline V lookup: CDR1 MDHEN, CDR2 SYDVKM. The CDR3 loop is CASTLTGTGNEKLFF.

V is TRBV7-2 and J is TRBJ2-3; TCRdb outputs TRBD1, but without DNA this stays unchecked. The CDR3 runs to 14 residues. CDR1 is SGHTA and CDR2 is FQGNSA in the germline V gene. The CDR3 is CASSSFTGADTQYF.

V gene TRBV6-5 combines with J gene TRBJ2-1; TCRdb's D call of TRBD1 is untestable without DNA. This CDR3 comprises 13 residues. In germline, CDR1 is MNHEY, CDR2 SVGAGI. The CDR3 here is CASSYEGGNEQFF.